A selection of T cell receptor beta chains follows, all from one sample in a study of vaccination effects on CD4 cells after COVID-19. No antigens are known for them. TCRdb's table, derived via immunoSEQ multiplex PCR, lists solely in-frame clones and lacks some. Here the sample spans tens of thousands of clones, approximately 80% being singletons. The sequencing used CD4+ T cells from PBMCs cultured without peptide, collected before COVID-19 vaccination. The receptors originated from a human donor who received a COVID-19 vaccine. Each CDR3 is given with its conserved first and last residue. D genes are given only for firm matches. The size of a clone is reported for some rows only, either as once, few or many, or as a class for expanded clones.

d_gene: TRBD2; j_gene: TRBJ2-1; abundance: -; v_gene: TRBV10-1; CDR3nt: TGCGCCAGCAGGGCTAGCGGGCCAAGCTACAATGAGCAGTTCTTC; CDR3aa: CASRASGPSYNEQFF
d_gene: TRBD1; j_gene: TRBJ1-6; abundance: few; v_gene: TRBV6-5; CDR3nt: TGTGCCAGCAGTAACAGGGGGGATAATTCACCCCTCCACTTT; CDR3aa: CASSNRGDNSPLHF
d_gene: -; j_gene: TRBJ2-1; abundance: -; v_gene: TRBV19; CDR3nt: TGTGCCAGTAGCCGAGGACAGAGGTCCTACAATGAGCAGTTCTTC; CDR3aa: CASSRGQRSYNEQFF
d_gene: -; j_gene: TRBJ2-2; abundance: -; v_gene: TRBV5-6; CDR3nt: TGTGCCAGCAGCGGTCCCTCACGCGTTTGGGGGACCGGGGAGCTGTTTTTT; CDR3aa: CASSGPSRVWGTGELFF
d_gene: TRBD1; j_gene: TRBJ2-6; abundance: few; v_gene: TRBV9; CDR3nt: TGTGCCAGCAGCGCACAGGGGACCGGGGCCAACGTCCTGACTTTC; CDR3aa: CASSAQGTGANVLTF
d_gene: -; j_gene: TRBJ1-2; abundance: -; v_gene: TRBV15; CDR3nt: TGTGCCACCAGCAGACCTACGAGGGGAGCCAACTATGGCTACACCTTC; CDR3aa: CATSRPTRGANYGYTF
d_gene: -; j_gene: TRBJ2-5; abundance: -; v_gene: TRBV3-1/TRBV3-2; CDR3nt: TGTGCCAGCAGCCCCGCGCAGTTAGAGACCCAGTACTTC; CDR3aa: CASSPAQLETQYF
d_gene: TRBD1; j_gene: TRBJ2-1; abundance: -; v_gene: TRBV4-2; CDR3nt: TGTGCCAGCAGCCCAACCGGGACAGGACTCAATGAGCAGTTCTTC; CDR3aa: CASSPTGTGLNEQFF
d_gene: -; j_gene: TRBJ2-1; abundance: -; v_gene: TRBV3-1/TRBV3-2; CDR3nt: TGTGCCAGCAGCCAAGATAGGGGGAGGGCCGAGCAGTTCTTC; CDR3aa: CASSQDRGRAEQFF
d_gene: TRBD1; j_gene: TRBJ1-5; abundance: -; v_gene: TRBV7-8; CDR3nt: TGTGCCAGCAGCTTGAATACAGGGGGCAGGCAGCCCCAGCATTTT; CDR3aa: CASSLNTGGRQPQHF
d_gene: TRBD1; j_gene: TRBJ1-5; abundance: -; v_gene: TRBV24-1; CDR3nt: TGTGCCACCAGCGGGGACAGGGGGCGTACGAGCAATCAGCCCCAGCATTTT; CDR3aa: CATSGDRGRTSNQPQHF
d_gene: TRBD1; j_gene: TRBJ1-2; abundance: -; v_gene: TRBV4-1; CDR3nt: TGCGCCAGCAGCCAAGATAGGACAGGGAATTCAAGGTATGGCTACACCTTC; CDR3aa: CASSQDRTGNSRYGYTF
d_gene: -; j_gene: TRBJ1-1; abundance: -; v_gene: TRBV7-2; CDR3nt: TGTGCCAGCAGCTTAGTGGCCAGAGCGAACACTGAAGCTTTCTTT; CDR3aa: CASSLVARANTEAFF
d_gene: -; j_gene: TRBJ2-5; abundance: -; v_gene: TRBV7-9; CDR3nt: TGTGCCAGCAGCCACCGAGGGGCAGGGGAGACCCAGTACTTC; CDR3aa: CASSHRGAGETQYF
d_gene: -; j_gene: TRBJ1-5; abundance: few; v_gene: TRBV3-1/TRBV3-2; CDR3nt: TGTGCCAGCAGCCAACTAGGGGATCAGCCCCAGCATTTT; CDR3aa: CASSQLGDQPQHF
d_gene: -; j_gene: TRBJ2-5; abundance: -; v_gene: TRBV20-1; CDR3nt: TGCAGTGCTAGTGACCCGAGGGTAGGGTTTGAGACCCAGTACTTC; CDR3aa: CSASDPRVGFETQYF
d_gene: TRBD1; j_gene: TRBJ2-2; abundance: once; v_gene: TRBV27; CDR3nt: TGTGCCAGCAGGGCCTTCGGACAGGGGCCGTCCGGGGAGCTGTTTTTT; CDR3aa: CASRAFGQGPSGELFF
d_gene: -; j_gene: TRBJ1-5; abundance: -; v_gene: TRBV12-5; CDR3nt: TGTGCTAGTGGTTCAGGAGCCCCCAATCAGCCCCAGCATTTT; CDR3aa: CASGSGAPNQPQHF
d_gene: -; j_gene: TRBJ1-2; abundance: few; v_gene: TRBV6-2/TRBV6-3; CDR3nt: TGTGCCAGCAGTCAAAGGACGGCCCACTATGGCTACACCTTC; CDR3aa: CASSQRTAHYGYTF
d_gene: -; j_gene: TRBJ2-5; abundance: -; v_gene: TRBV19; CDR3nt: TGTGCCAGTAGTATGAGGGGTGAAGAGACCCAGTACTTC; CDR3aa: CASSMRGEETQYF
d_gene: -; j_gene: TRBJ2-3; abundance: -; v_gene: TRBV24-1; CDR3nt: TGTGCCACCAGTGGTACAGGAACACCAAGCACAGATACGCAGTATTTT; CDR3aa: CATSGTGTPSTDTQYF
d_gene: TRBD1; j_gene: TRBJ2-5; abundance: -; v_gene: TRBV5-5; CDR3nt: TGTGCCAGCAGCTTGGTCCCGACAGGGGGGCAAGAGACCCAGTACTTC; CDR3aa: CASSLVPTGGQETQYF
d_gene: -; j_gene: TRBJ1-1; abundance: -; v_gene: TRBV5-6; CDR3nt: TGTGCCAGCAGCTTGGGTGGGCGGACATCTTTATTGAACACTGAAGCTTTCTTT; CDR3aa: CASSLGGRTSLLNTEAFF